The present T cell receptor beta chain was sequenced within a study of control samples from healthy donors and cancer patients. Clones were sequenced by immunoSEQ multiplex PCR, and TCRdb holds only the in-frame ones, with some missing. The top ten clones hold around 4.6% of a sample with roughly 140,000 clones, about 89% of them seen once. There are 15 residues in the CDR3. The ends lost 9 bases at V and 7 bases at J; junction bases unmatched: 13. The germline gives CDR1 MNHEY, CDR2 SVGAGI. The sequence came from a man between 25 and 39 years old in good health. The sample comprised blood. V and J are TRBV6-5 and TRBJ2-7, with 12 nucleotides matching TRBD1. The DNA of the CDR3 is TGTGCCAGTCTCCGGGACAGGGGGCTGGGTCAGGAGCAGTACTTC. Its protein is CASLRDRGLGQEQYF.